The 20 T cell receptor beta chains below all came from one sample that was sequenced in a study of T cell repertoires in cytomegalovirus infection. Using its own MiXCR run on the reads, TCRdb lists one record per CDR3 protein. The sample consists of 600,000 to 800,000 distinct CDR3 sequences, 24% of them appearing once. The sequencing sample was made of CD8+ T cells from PBMCs. The receptors here all came from a human donor in good health (CMV status not recorded). Some clones in this sample may be carry-over from other donors' samples.

This clonotype was seen a few times. The genes are TRBV7-2 and TRBJ2-3; D is possibly TRBD1 or TRBD2 (5 bases each). CDR3 size: 15 residues. The germline V and J ends were trimmed by 2 bases and 2 bases, with 11 bases remaining between them. The germline V gene has CDR1 SGHTA and CDR2 FQGNSA. CDR3 sequence reads: CASSLLGDDTDTQYF. The CDR3 DNA follows: TGTGCCAGCAGCTTACTGGGGGACGACACAGATACGCAGTATTTT. The full variable domain, rest sourced from reference TRBV7-2 and TRBJ2-3, is GAGVSQSPSNKVTEKGKDVELRCDPISGHTALYWYRQSLGQGLEFLIYFQGNSAPDKSGLPSDRFSAERTGGSVSTLTIQRTQQEDSAVYLCASSLLGDDTDTQYFGPGTRLTVL.

This clonotype was picked up a small number of times. The chain employs TRBV6-2 or TRBV6-3 and TRBJ2-2; D possibly matches TRBD1 or TRBD2 (6 bases each). The V end lost 6 bases, the J end lost 11 bases, and 10 bases lay between the germline ends. Germline loops: CDR1 MNHEY, CDR2 SVGEGT. There are 11 residues in the CDR3. CDR3 DNA sequence: TGTGCCAGCAGCCCGGGGGCTGAGCTGTTTTTT. This encodes CASSPGAELFF.

This clonotype has a handful of counts. The V call is TRBV7-9, the J call TRBJ1-2; possible D gene TRBD1, 6 bases. Between the trimmed V and J ends, which lost 2 bases and 5 bases, there was a span of 9 bases. CDR1 and CDR2 (germline): SEHNR, FQNEAQ (reference sequence). There are 13 residues in the CDR3. The CDR3 here is CASSLPGEYGYTF. The CDR3 nucleotides read TGTGCCAGCAGCTTACCAGGGGAATATGGCTACACCTTC.

This clonotype was seen a few times. V is TRBV2 and J is TRBJ2-3; TRBD1 agrees at 8 bases. Per germline, CDR1 SNHLY and CDR2 FYNNEI. J lost 6 bases, V lost 0 bases, and 8 bases had no gene match. The CDR3 has 16 amino acids. CDR3 in amino acids: CASSEALTGAHDTQYF. CDR3 bases: TGTGCCAGCAGTGAAGCCCTGACAGGGGCGCACGATACGCAGTATTTT.

The J gene is TRBJ1-2, the V gene TRBV27; D is unclear. This CDR3 has 13 amino acids. Germline V CDR1 and CDR2: MNHEY, SMNVEV (reference sequence). DNA of the CDR3: TGTGACACTTACGAACCATCGAAGGGAGGCTACACCTTC. The encoded protein is CDTYEPSKGGYTF.

The J gene is TRBJ1-1, the V gene TRBV4-1, with D perhaps TRBD1 (5 bases). Deletions cut 0 bases from V and 6 bases from J, with 11 bases between. The CDR3 runs to 14 residues. Germline CDR1 and CDR2: MGHRA and YSYEKL. The CDR3, as DNA: TGCGCCAGCAGCCAAGAAATGGGAGGGGCTGAAGCTTTCTTT. Its protein is CASSQEMGGAEAFF.

In this sample, this clonotype turned up once. This may arise from a read error, as a much more abundant clone is one base away. V usage is TRBV28 and J usage is TRBJ2-5; D unresolved. Germline CDR1 MDHEN, CDR2 SYDVKM. The CDR3 totals 14 residues. The CDR3 DNA reads TGTGCCAACAGTTCCTTGGACGGCCAAGAGACCCAGTACTTC. Translating gives CANSSLDGQETQYF.

In its sample, this clonotype was seen many times. The chain has TRBV28 and TRBJ2-7; D could derive from TRBD1 or TRBD2 (7 bases each). V was cut by 3 bases and J by 0 bases, with 15 bases left in between. The CDR3 runs 16 residues. Looked up from germline, CDR1 is MDHEN and CDR2 is SYDVKM. The CDR3 bases are TGTGCCAGCAGTTTGCGGGGGACAGTGACCTCCTACGAGCAGTACGTC. This gives the protein CASSLRGTVTSYEQYV.

This clonotype showed up many times. V usage is TRBV12-3 or TRBV12-4 and J usage is TRBJ2-3, with D perhaps TRBD1 (6 bases). The CDR3 is 14 residues long. The ends were cut back, 7 bases at V and 5 bases at J, with 16 bases in the middle. CDR3 in DNA: TGTGCCAGCACGGTTTGGGCAGGGGTAGATACGCAGTATTTT. It translates to CASTVWAGVDTQYF.

This clonotype was counted only a few times. The V and J genes are TRBV5-4 and TRBJ2-4; weak D call: TRBD1 (5 bases). V lost 4 bases, J lost 1 base, and 15 bases lay in between. The CDR3 covers 16 residues. From germline, CDR1 is SGHNT and CDR2 YYREEE (reference sequence). CDR3 in DNA: TGTGCCAGCAGCGGCTCACCACAGGAGGCCAAAAACATTCAGTACTTC. Protein sequence: CASSGSPQEAKNIQYF. Complete variable domain (other parts from reference TRBV5-4 and TRBJ2-4): ETGVTQSPTHLIKTRGQQVTLRCSSQSGHNTVSWYQQALGQGPQFIFQYYREEENGRGNFPPRFSGLQFPNYSSELNVNALELDDSALYLCASSGSPQEAKNIQYFGAGTRLSVL.

The gene calls are TRBV2 and TRBJ2-2; 8 bases are a match to TRBD2. Germline CDR1 is SNHLY and CDR2 is FYNNEI. Trimming at V came to 10 bases and at J to 3 bases, leaving 7 bases not matched to a gene. The CDR3 spans 14 residues. CDR3 DNA: TGTGCCACCTTACTAGCGGAGTACACCGGGGAGCTGTTTTTT. Residues: CATLLAEYTGELFF.

This clonotype was counted at least ten times. The chain carries TRBV7-8 and TRBJ2-2, with D possibly TRBD1 on 5 matching bases. V was clipped by 3 bases and J by 0 bases, with 11 bases between them. The CDR3 spans 16 residues. From germline, CDR1 is SGHVS and CDR2 FQNEAQ. The CDR3 sequence is CASSFLRGSNTGELFF. In DNA form, the CDR3 reads TGTGCCAGCAGCTTCCTTAGGGGTTCGAACACCGGGGAGCTGTTTTTT.

This clonotype was recorded at least ten times. The J gene is TRBJ2-2, the V gene TRBV7-9, with a possible D match to TRBD1 (5 bases). Germline CDR1 reads SEHNR; CDR2 reads FQNEAQ (reference sequence). The CDR3 loop spans 15 amino acids. V shed 4 bases and J shed 1 base, with 10 bases lying between them. The CDR3: CASSSSTVNTGELFF. The CDR3 region has the DNA TGTGCCAGCAGCTCCTCGACAGTGAACACCGGGGAGCTGTTTTTT.

This clonotype showed up many times. The genes are TRBV7-9 and TRBJ1-5, with TRBD1 matching over 9 bases. Unmatched junction bases numbered 1, after V lost 5 bases and J lost 2 bases. The germline CDR1 and CDR2 sequences are SEHNR and FQNEAQ (reference sequence). This CDR3 contains 14 residues. The CDR3 loop is CASSRTGGNQPQHF. CDR3 DNA sequence: TGTGCCAGCAGCCGGACAGGGGGCAATCAGCCCCAGCATTTT.

The chain employs TRBV6-4 and TRBJ2-5; 8 bases match TRBD2. V was pared by 3 bases and J by 1 base, with 7 bases of the junction left unmatched. The germline gives CDR1 MRHNA, CDR2 SNTAGT. CDR3 size: 16 residues. The CDR3 is CASSEIAGSPQETQYF. The DNA for the CDR3 is TGTGCCAGCAGTGAAATAGCGGGGTCACCCCAAGAGACCCAGTACTTC.

This clonotype was observed many times. CDR3 in DNA: TGTGCCAGCAGCATAAAACCGGGACTAATAGGGAATGGCTACACCTTC. Amino acid sequence: CASSIKPGLIGNGYTF. The V call is TRBV7-2, the J call TRBJ1-2, with D possibly being TRBD1 (5 bases). Trimming removed 5 bases at V and 6 bases at J, with 22 bases between. The CDR3 length is 16 residues. CDR1 and CDR2 (germline): SGHTA, FQGNSA.

Details on this clonotype: The junction departs from the called germline gene at one end, perhaps through a read error. The V and J genes are TRBV28 and TRBJ2-1; weak D call: TRBD2 (6 bases). The germline CDR1 and CDR2 sequences are MDHEN and SYDVKM. The length of the CDR3 is 15 residues. CDR3 residues: CANSYPGTLINEQFF. In nucleotides, the CDR3 is TGTGCCAACAGTTACCCGGGGACTTTAATCAATGAGCAGTTCTTC.

The chain employs TRBV28 and TRBJ1-1; a weak D match, TRBD1 (6 bases). The CDR3 spans 17 residues. With 1 base removed from V and 7 bases from J, the gap between germline ends came to 22 bases. The germline V gene encodes CDR1 MDHEN and CDR2 SYDVKM. The CDR3: CASSLLEWEAGALEAFF. CDR3 nucleotides: TGTGCCAGCAGTTTATTAGAATGGGAGGCAGGGGCGCTTGAAGCTTTCTTT.

The rearrangement joins TRBV10-3 to TRBJ2-1; D remains unclear. V lost 0 bases and J 0 bases, leaving 12 bases between the germline ends. This CDR3 spans 17 amino acids. The germline V gene encodes CDR1 ENHRY and CDR2 SYGVKD. The CDR3 protein is CAISESEHGHSYNEQFF. CDR3 DNA sequence: TGTGCCATCAGTGAGTCAGAGCATGGGCACTCCTACAATGAGCAGTTCTTC.

Ten or more counts support this clonotype. The genes are TRBV7-2 and TRBJ1-5; no definite D call. Germline CDR1 and CDR2: SGHTA and FQGNSA. With 0 bases removed from V and 0 bases from J, the gap between germline ends came to 6 bases. This CDR3 region has 15 residues. In nucleotides, the CDR3 is TGTGCCAGCAGCTTAGCCAGTAATAGCAATCAGCCCCAGCATTTT. This gives the protein CASSLASNSNQPQHF.